This T cell receptor beta chain was observed in a study of neurological immune-mediated disorders. cDNA synthesis was performed by 5'RACE with 10-nucleotide random UMIs. Using its own MiXCR run on the 5' RACE reads, TCRdb lists one record per CDR3 protein. Here the sample spans some 53,000 distinct CDR3 sequences, around a sixth being singletons. The CDR3 sequence is 18 residues long. V dropped 5 bases and J dropped 1 base, with 20 bases sitting between them. Germline values: CDR1 MNHEY, CDR2 SVGAGI. With regard to this clonotype: This clone may be a read error of a much larger clone one base away.

The unsorted libraries had their origin in 2 million PBMCs stored at -80 C. The clonotype comes from a man between 60 and 70 years old in good health. This chain connects TRBV6-5 to TRBJ2-2; TRBD2 is a possible D gene (7 bases). Sequenced material: PBMCs. The CDR3 loop is CASSRTDRASGNTGELFF. In DNA, the CDR3 is TGTGCCAGCAGTAGGACAGACCGGGCTAGCGGGAACACCGGGGAGCTGTTTTTT.